Following are 32 T cell receptor beta chains from one sample sequenced in a study of T cells in Graves' hyperthyroidism and ophthalmopathy. Amplified TCR beta CDR3 regions derived from RNA transcripts. The TCR CDR3 was amplified in a first-round RT-PCR using the HTBI primer set. Via MiXCR, TCRdb re-called the multiplex PCR reads, giving one row per CDR3 protein. The sample includes 350,000 to 400,000 distinct CDR3 sequences, 15% to 20% of them seen just once. Input material: blood. These receptors all stem from a woman between 18 and 30 years old with Graves' hyperthyroidism.

In this sample, this clonotype turned up a few times. The chain carries TRBV14 and TRBJ1-2; D gene uncertain. Trimming stripped 0 bases from V and 3 bases from J, with 11 bases between. The germline V gene has CDR1 SGHDN and CDR2 FVKESK. CDR3 length equals 15 residues. The DNA for the CDR3 is TGTGCCAGCAGCCAAGATGTAAACCCTTACTATGGCTACACCTTC. Protein sequence: CASSQDVNPYYGYTF.

The rearrangement uses TRBV28 and TRBJ2-5, with 7 bases lining up with TRBD1. With V trimmed by 4 bases and J by 5 bases, 7 bases remained unmatched. The germline CDR1 and CDR2 sequences are MDHEN and SYDVKM. The length of the CDR3 is 14 residues. The CDR3 DNA sequence: TGTGCCAGCAGTTCCGGACAGGTGGGGGAGACCCAGTACTTC. Translation gives CASSSGQVGETQYF. The variable domain in full, with the rest retrieved from reference TRBV28 and TRBJ2-5, is DVKVTQSSRYLVKRTGEKVFLECVQDMDHENMFWYRQDPGLGLRLIYFSYDVKMKEKGDIPEGYSVSREKKERFSLILESASTNQTSMYLCASSSGQVGETQYFGPGTRLLVL.

This clonotype was recorded many times. V usage is TRBV12-3 or TRBV12-4 and J usage is TRBJ1-5, with D hard to call. The CDR3 is made up of 13 amino acids. V was clipped by 7 bases and J by 9 bases, with 16 bases between them. CDR3 protein: CASTLVGAGPQHF. The CDR3 nucleotides read TGTGCCAGCACCTTAGTGGGAGCGGGGCCCCAGCATTTT.

This clonotype was detected ten times or more. The chain employs TRBV7-9 and TRBJ1-1; no firm D call. Deletions cut 3 bases from V and 7 bases from J, with 9 bases between. This CDR3 spans 12 amino acids. CDR1 is SEHNR and CDR2 is FQNEAQ in the germline V gene (reference sequence). The CDR3 DNA reads as TGTGCCAGCAGCTTTGGAGATAGTGAAGCTTTCTTT. It codes for CASSFGDSEAFF.

This clonotype appeared many times. V and J are TRBV12-3 or TRBV12-4 and TRBJ1-1; no reliable D call. The CDR3 loop spans 15 amino acids. V was pared by 5 bases and J by 4 bases, with 17 bases between. The CDR3 reads CASSGEKGRGTEAFF. For the CDR3, the DNA is TGTGCCAGCAGTGGGGAAAAGGGCCGAGGCACTGAAGCTTTCTTT.

Many counts were recorded for this clonotype. V usage is TRBV20-1 and J usage is TRBJ1-1, with 7 bases identical to TRBD1. The V gene's germline CDR1 is DFQATT and CDR2 SNEGSKA (reference sequence). V dropped 1 base and J dropped 1; count of bases not matched to a gene: 3. There are 14 residues in the CDR3. Here the CDR3 reads CSARGNRGNTEAFF. CDR3 coding DNA: TGCAGTGCTAGAGGGAACAGGGGGAACACTGAAGCTTTCTTT.

This clonotype was observed a handful of times. The V gene is TRBV7-3, the J gene TRBJ2-2; D ambiguous. Between the trimmed V and J ends, which lost 5 bases and 2 bases, there was a span of 9 bases. The CDR3 sequence is 14 residues long. The germline CDR1 and CDR2 sequences are SGHTA and FQGTGA. CDR3 in amino acids: CASSKSDNTGELFF. In DNA, the CDR3 is TGTGCCAGCAGCAAATCGGATAACACCGGGGAGCTGTTTTTT.

This clonotype was seen repeatedly, ten times or more. The chain links TRBV5-1 to TRBJ2-5; weak D call: TRBD2 (5 bases). CDR3 size: 13 residues. Germline assignment: CDR1 SGHRS and CDR2 YFSETQ. V lost 3 bases and J lost 3, with 9 bases in between. CDR3 bases: TGCGCCAGCAGCTCGGGAAGGAAAGAGACCCAGTACTTC. Translating gives CASSSGRKETQYF.

The sample holds many counts of this clonotype. The chain uses TRBV29-1 and TRBJ1-1; possible D gene TRBD1, 6 bases. Germline loops: CDR1 SQVTM, CDR2 ANQGSEA. The CDR3 has 13 amino acids. Trimming left V 7 bases short and J 8 bases short, with 20 bases between. The CDR3 protein is CSADYGGAAEAFF. In DNA form, the CDR3 reads TGCAGCGCCGACTACGGGGGCGCAGCGGAAGCTTTCTTT.

This clonotype was observed at least ten times. V and J are TRBV18 and TRBJ2-7; D is undetermined. Germline lookup yields CDR1 KGHSH and CDR2 LQKENI. Trimming took 4 bases from V and 3 from J, leaving 13 bases between them. The CDR3 covers 14 residues. The CDR3 here is CASSQTRMDYEQYF. Written as DNA, the CDR3 is TGTGCCAGCTCACAGACTCGTATGGACTACGAGCAGTACTTC.

This clonotype has ten or more counts. The genes are TRBV10-3 and TRBJ2-2; 9 bases are shared with TRBD2. This CDR3 spans 17 amino acids. Germline V lookup: CDR1 ENHRY, CDR2 SYGVKD. V lost 2 bases to trimming and J lost 0 bases; unmatched junction nucleotides: 4. The chain's CDR3 is CAISEPVAGANTGELFF. In DNA, the CDR3 is TGTGCCATCAGTGAGCCAGTAGCGGGGGCGAACACCGGGGAGCTGTTTTTT.

The sample holds many counts of this clonotype. This sequence joins TRBV11-2 and TRBJ1-2; D gene uncertain. Trimming pared 1 base from V and 3 bases from J, leaving 18 bases between. CDR1 and CDR2 from the germline V gene are SGHAT and FQNNGV. The CDR3 contains 17 residues. The chain's CDR3 is CASSLGGQHLGHYGYTF. In DNA, the CDR3 is TGTGCCAGCAGCTTAGGGGGTCAGCATTTAGGCCACTATGGCTACACCTTC. Supplemented by reference TRBV11-2 and TRBJ1-2, the full variable domain reads EAGVAQSPRYKIIEKRQSVAFWCNPISGHATLYWYQQILGQGPKLLIQFQNNGVVDDSQLPKDRFSAERLKGVDSTLKIQPAKLEDSAVYLCASSLGGQHLGHYGYTFGSGTRLTVV.

This clonotype was observed many times. The genes are TRBV12-3 or TRBV12-4 and TRBJ2-7; TRBD1 agrees at 8 bases. This CDR3 is 16 amino acids long. V lost 3 bases and J lost 6; bases outside the gene matches: 13. Here the CDR3 reads CASSFAPPQGGTEQYF. Written as DNA, the CDR3 is TGTGCCAGCAGTTTTGCCCCACCACAGGGGGGCACCGAGCAGTACTTC.

The V call is TRBV14, the J call TRBJ2-2; D may match TRBD1 or TRBD2 (6 bases each). From germline, CDR1 is SGHDN and CDR2 FVKESK. The CDR3 spans 16 residues. The ends were cut back, 2 bases at V and 1 base at J, with 11 bases in the middle. The CDR3 nucleotides are TGTGCCAGCAGCCAAATTGGGGGGCTGAACACCGGGGAGCTGTTTTTT. It is translated as CASSQIGGLNTGELFF.

This clonotype was seen ten or more times. The rearrangement links TRBV6-2 or TRBV6-3 to TRBJ2-2; 8 nucleotides match TRBD2. Germline values: CDR1 MNHEY, CDR2 SVGEGT. V gave up 2 bases and J gave up 6 bases; unmatched junction bases: 17. The CDR3 spans 19 residues. CDR3 sequence reads: CASSYQGSPAGAPAGELFF. Here the CDR3 DNA reads TGTGCCAGCAGTTACCAAGGGTCCCCAGCGGGGGCTCCCGCCGGGGAGCTGTTTTTT.

The table lists this clonotype with a few counts. The V gene is TRBV2, the J gene TRBJ1-1; unclear D gene. There are 11 residues in the CDR3. From germline, CDR1 is SNHLY and CDR2 FYNNEI. V lost 7 bases to trimming and J lost 6 bases, with 9 bases between them. This CDR3 reads CASKGASEAFF. As DNA, the CDR3 is TGTGCCAGCAAGGGTGCCTCTGAAGCTTTCTTT.

In this sample, this clonotype turned up many times. CDR3 sequence: CASSFRTGGGQETQYF. As DNA, the CDR3 is TGTGCCAGCAGCTTTAGAACAGGGGGAGGTCAAGAGACCCAGTACTTC. The V call is TRBV11-3, the J call TRBJ2-5; 8 bases fit TRBD1. The CDR3 runs 16 residues. The germline V gene has CDR1 SGHNT and CDR2 YENEEA. J was trimmed by 2 bases and V by 3 bases; bases with no gene match: 8.

This clonotype has a count of ten or more. V is TRBV6-1 and J is TRBJ2-5; 10 nucleotides align to TRBD2. Germline CDR1 and CDR2: MNHNS and SASEGT. The V gene end was trimmed by 8 bases and the J gene end by 5 bases; junction bases not matched to a gene: 11. The CDR3 spans 15 residues. The CDR3 protein is CASCFQRGGGETQYF. The CDR3 DNA reads TGTGCCAGCTGCTTCCAGCGGGGGGGCGGGGAGACCCAGTACTTC.

For this clonotype: This may arise from a read error, as a much more abundant clone is one base away. The rearrangement links TRBV12-5 to TRBJ1-3; TRBD1 matches at 8 bases. CDR1 and CDR2 (germline): LGHNT, FRNRAP. The CDR3 extends over 14 amino acids. The CDR3 loop reads CASALDRAVNTTYF. CDR3 bases: TGTGCTAGTGCCCTGGACAGGGCAGTAAACACCACATATTTT. Variable domain in full (rest from reference TRBV12-5 and TRBJ1-3): DARVTQTPRHKVTEMGQEVTMRCQPILGHNTVFWYRQTMMQGLELLAYFRNRAPLDDSGMPKDRFSAEMPDATLATLKIQPSEPRDSAVYFCASALDRAVNTTYFGEGSWLTVV.

Ten or more counts support this clonotype. The chain employs TRBV24-1 and TRBJ1-3; D is ambiguous. Per germline, CDR1 KGHDR and CDR2 SFDVKD. Trimming removed 9 bases at V and 3 bases at J, with 17 bases between. CDR3 length: 15 residues. CDR3 nucleotide sequence: TGTGCCACCCGGTATGGTTGGTTCGGTGGAAACACCATATATTTT. Protein product: CATRYGWFGGNTIYF.

The V call is TRBV6-5, the J call TRBJ1-2; the D gene is possibly TRBD1 (5 bases). V was cut by 3 bases and J by 6 bases, with 11 bases left in between. The CDR3 totals 13 residues. Germline lookup yields CDR1 MNHEY and CDR2 SVGAGI. The CDR3 region has the DNA TGTGCCAGCAGTTATGCAGGGTTGGATGGCTACACCTTC. This gives the protein CASSYAGLDGYTF.

This clonotype was recorded a few times. V and J are TRBV9 and TRBJ2-5; unclear D gene. There are 14 residues in the CDR3. Trimming took off 0 bases at V and 5 bases at J, with 11 bases between the two ends. Germline CDR1 SGDLS, CDR2 YYNGEE. The DNA for the CDR3 is TGTGCCAGCAGCGTAGATCGACTCGGGGAGACCCAGTACTTC. Its protein is CASSVDRLGETQYF.

There are many counts of this clonotype. The chain carries TRBV6-1 and TRBJ2-7, with D possibly being TRBD1 (5 bases). Per the germline V gene, CDR1 is MNHNS and CDR2 is SASEGT. With 2 bases removed from V and 6 bases from J, the gap between germline ends came to 29 bases. The CDR3 totals 19 residues. The CDR3 sequence is CASSERQFRVSGSPSEQYF. The CDR3 bases are TGTGCCAGCAGTGAAAGGCAATTCAGGGTTTCCGGATCTCCATCCGAGCAGTACTTC.

Ten or more counts support this clonotype. J is TRBJ1-5 and V is TRBV4-1, with unresolved D. The CDR3 totals 15 residues. V lost 4 bases, J lost 5 bases, and 15 bases lay in between. Germline CDR1 MGHRA, CDR2 YSYEKL. The CDR3 sequence: CASSPLDRSDQPQHF. CDR3 in DNA: TGCGCCAGCAGCCCTTTGGACCGTTCCGATCAGCCCCAGCATTTT.

V usage is TRBV12-3 or TRBV12-4 and J usage is TRBJ2-7, with D maybe TRBD1 (6 bases). The CDR3 has 14 amino acids. The ends were cut back, 7 bases at V and 0 bases at J, with 13 bases in the middle. The CDR3 is CASTLGQHSYEQYF. CDR3 sequence (DNA): TGTGCCAGCACCCTCGGACAGCACTCCTACGAGCAGTACTTC.

This clonotype was seen many times. The V and J genes are TRBV19 and TRBJ1-1; 10 bases agree with TRBD1. Per the germline V gene, CDR1 is LNHDA and CDR2 is SQIVND (reference sequence). The CDR3 is 15 amino acids. Losses at the gene ends were 6 bases for V and 4 bases for J; bases not matched to a gene: 8. CDR3 nucleotides: TGTGCCAGTAGGACAGGGGGCGTAGTGATCACTGAAGCTTTCTTT. It specifies CASRTGGVVITEAFF.

This clonotype was seen many times. This sequence joins TRBV6-1 and TRBJ2-1; perhaps TRBD1 as D (6 bases). This CDR3 is built from 14 residues. Germline CDR1 reads MNHNS; CDR2 reads SASEGT. Trimming cost V 8 bases and J 0 bases, with 11 bases left between them. The DNA for the CDR3 is TGTGCCAGCTCAAGGGGGAGCTCCTACAATGAGCAGTTCTTC. Amino acids: CASSRGSSYNEQFF.

CDR3 in amino acids: CASSFVTVAGGTGELFF. For the CDR3, the DNA is TGTGCCAGCAGTTTTGTCACGGTAGCGGGGGGCACCGGGGAGCTGTTTTTT. This chain links TRBV27 with TRBJ2-2, with 10 bases lining up with TRBD2. The CDR3 consists of 17 residues. Germline V gives CDR1 MNHEY, CDR2 SMNVEV (reference sequence). The junction had 8 bases not matched to a gene; V was cut back by 3 bases and J by 4 bases.

The V gene is TRBV2, the J gene TRBJ1-1; no clear D gene. With 11 bases removed from V and 4 bases from J, the gap between germline ends came to 17 bases. Germline CDR1 and CDR2: SNHLY and FYNNEI. This CDR3 has 13 amino acids. CDR3 region: CAGTAGWVTEAFF. The CDR3 nucleotides read TGTGCCGGCACGGCCGGGTGGGTCACTGAAGCTTTCTTT.

This clonotype was counted once. This may be a read error, as it is one base from a much larger clone. This rearrangement joins TRBV5-4 to TRBJ2-7; D gene ambiguous. Germline V CDR1 and CDR2: SGHNT, YYREEE (reference sequence). Trimming pared 0 bases from V and 3 bases from J, leaving 19 bases between. The CDR3 is 17 amino acids. Here the CDR3 DNA reads TGTGCCAGCAGCTTGGGAGTGGGCCCCGCCGGTTTCTACGAGCAGTACGTC. Translated: CASSLGVGPAGFYEQYV.

V is TRBV5-6 and J is TRBJ2-7; 9 bases line up with TRBD1. Germline lookup yields CDR1 SGHDT and CDR2 YYEEEE. V lost 4 bases to trimming and J lost 5 bases; unmatched junction nucleotides: 10. This CDR3 has 15 amino acids. CDR3 bases: TGTGCCAGCAGCCCACCCGGGACAGGGACCCACGAGCAGTACTTC. This sequence encodes CASSPPGTGTHEQYF.

This clonotype came up many times. The chain couples TRBV11-1 to TRBJ2-2; 8 positions agree with TRBD2. The germline V gene encodes CDR1 SGHAT and CDR2 FQDESV (reference sequence). Trimming took 4 bases from V and 2 from J; bases not matched to a gene: 6. The CDR3 length is 16 residues. The CDR3 spells CASSSRTSRNTGELFF. CDR3 coding DNA: TGTGCCAGCAGCTCGAGGACTAGCAGAAACACCGGGGAGCTGTTTTTT.